This passage covers 3 T cell receptor beta chains from one sample sequenced in a study of cytomegalovirus exposure and HLA in healthy donors. A multiplex PCR was run with 60 Vbeta primers and 13 Jbeta primers. This table comes from immunoSEQ multiplex PCR, and its TCRdb copy is limited to in-frame clones, with some not included. Among around 130,000 clones listed, around three fifths were seen once. Material for sequencing was PBMCs. These TCRs come from a male donor in good health and CMV-seronegative.

The chain has TRBV5-4 and TRBJ1-2; 9 positions match TRBD1. The CDR3 contains 12 residues. V dropped 9 bases and J dropped 7; count of bases not matched to a gene: 7. Germline V gives CDR1 SGHNT, CDR2 YYREEE (reference sequence). The CDR3 nucleotides are TGTGCCATTCTACAGGGGGCCGGTGGCTACACCTTC. As protein: CAILQGAGGYTF. The variable domain in full, completed from reference TRBV5-4 and TRBJ1-2, reads ETGVTQSPTHLIKTRGQQVTLRCSSQSGHNTVSWYQQALGQGPQFIFQYYREEENGRGNFPPRFSGLQFPNYSSELNVNALELDDSALYLCAILQGAGGYTFGSGTRLTVV.

This clone was counted a few times. This chain links TRBV13 with TRBJ2-3; TRBD2 agrees at 14 bases. The CDR3 has 15 amino acids. V lost 4 bases to trimming and J lost 6 bases; unmatched junction nucleotides: 3. Germline V gene sequence: CDR1 PRHDT, CDR2 FYEKMQ (reference sequence). This chain's CDR3 is CASSSWTSGGDTQYF. For the CDR3, the DNA is TGTGCCAGCAGCTCATGGACTAGCGGGGGGGATACGCAGTATTTT.

The chain has TRBV5-1 and TRBJ1-6; 9 bases are shared with TRBD1. In germline, CDR1 is SGHRS, CDR2 YFSETQ. V shed 5 bases and J 7 bases; nucleotides not matched to a gene: 4. The CDR3 extends over 14 amino acids. CDR3 residues: CASRPGTGNSPLHF. Written as DNA, the CDR3 is TGCGCCAGCAGACCCGGGACAGGGAATTCACCCCTCCACTTT.